The sequence of this TCR beta chain was determined in a study of Ad26.COV2.S vaccination and SARS-CoV-2 variants. Germline V gene data show CDR1 as SEHNR and CDR2 as FQNEAQ (reference sequence). Trimming removed 7 bases from V and 0 bases from J, with 18 bases in between. There are 17 residues in the CDR3. Libraries were prepared by immunoSEQ multiplex PCR; TCRdb keeps only in-frame clonotypes and omits some of them. The sample yields a few hundred thousand clones, 80% to 95% seen once. Treatment denoted: some 19 received Ad26.COV2.S at low or high dose, single or two shots; about 5 received placebo; per-sample allocation not given. It was on day 63 after the first vaccine or placebo injection that samples were taken.

This TCR was sampled from a person between 18 and 60 years old who received the Ad26.COV2.S COVID-19 vaccine or a placebo. Material: peripheral blood, obtained in a trial of Ad26.COV2.S vaccine versus placebo. V is TRBV7-9 and J is TRBJ1-4, with D unresolved. As DNA, the CDR3 is TGTGCCAGCACCCGGGAGGGCCTACAAGCAACTAATGAAAAACTGTTTTTT. Encoded protein: CASTREGLQATNEKLFF.